This T cell receptor beta chain comes out of a study of OX40 agonist ivuxolimab in advanced cancers. Overall study: Those enrolled were 80% to 85% male, with a mean age of roughly 62 years and ages from roughly 23 to 79.

This clone was counted once. Germline lookup yields CDR1 SGHTA and CDR2 FQGTGA. The CDR3 has 16 residues. V shed 1 base, J shed 7 bases, and the junction held 8 bases outside the gene matches. Method: immunoSEQ multiplex PCR; TCRdb's copy keeps in-frame clones and lacks some. The table shows 70,000 or so clones, with roughly 90% occurring only once. Material: CD4+ or CD8+ T cells sorted from blood, obtained in a trial of the OX40 agonist ivuxolimab. The chain joins TRBV7-3 to TRBJ2-1; 9 bases align to TRBD1. This receptor was identified in an adult with an advanced solid tumor such as melanoma, head and neck, liver or kidney cancer. The CDR3, as DNA: TGTGCCAGCAGCTTAAGAGGAGGGACAGGGACGAATGAGCAGTTCTTC. This codes for CASSLRGGTGTNEQFF.